This T cell receptor (beta chain) is drawn from a study of shared clonotypes between healthy human individuals. Looked up from germline, CDR1 is MNHEY and CDR2 is SMNVEV (reference sequence). Losses at the gene ends were 1 base for V and 5 bases for J; bases not matched to a gene: 4. The CDR3 extends over 14 amino acids. Remarks on this clone: The antigen remains unidentified.

Profiling relied on immunoSEQ multiplex PCR, and the TCRdb table lists in-frame clones only, not all of them. The sample yields roughly 2.1 million clones, more than 85% seen once. CD8 cells regarded as naive lacked CD45RO, were positively chosen for CCR7, and omitted terminally differentiated effector memory CD45RA+ cells. Study-level results: Shared across several donors were around 5% of the naive CD4 clonotypes.

The specimen sequenced was naive CD8+ T cells from PBMCs. This chain connects TRBV27 to TRBJ2-7; 8 nucleotides line up with TRBD2. The sequence was obtained from a man between 18 and 29 years old in good health. Some clones in this sample may be carry-over from other donors' samples. The DNA for the CDR3 is TGTGCCAGCAGTTTATACGGGACTAGGAACGAGCAGTACTTC. It is translated as CASSLYGTRNEQYF.